This T cell receptor beta chain emerged from a study of immune heterogeneity within non-small cell lung tumors (dated by TCRdb to the late 2010s). Background for the entire study: By histology, a handful of squamous cell carcinomas, around 10 non-squamous carcinomas and 1 tumor not otherwise specified were included. To examine intratumoral immune heterogeneity, the study used whole-exome sequencing, RNA-seq and TCR beta repertoire sequencing on multiple spatially distinct regions of each NSCLC tumor. TCR repertoires were analyzed from roughly 53 tumor loci of some 15 patients, whereas transcriptome data were available for only about 43 loci from some eleven patients. Binding of neoantigens to the HLA alleles of each patient was predicted with netMHCpan-3.0 for mutant peptides of 8 to 11 amino acids.

Genomic DNA was extracted from bulk tumor tissue and used as the TCR template, and around 600 ng gDNA was amplified per sample. Multiple biopsies per primary tumor were taken during surgery, spaced as far apart as possible within the tumor mass. The study cohort was described as untreated, and the patients were newly diagnosed NSCLC cases having curative surgery. Donors were over 13 newly diagnosed non-small cell lung cancer patients undergoing surgery with curative intent. The resected tumor masses were reviewed by two independent pathologists. Sequencing was performed only on DNA and RNA samples of high quality. Results the study describes overall, beyond this receptor: Individual patients mostly had different high-frequency TCR beta clonotypes. Within a patient, the same dominant CDR3B clonotypes appeared at multiple loci, but different tumor locations also contained unique high-frequency clones. Local tumor mutational burden and local T-cell repertoire clonality had a statistically significant but moderate positive correlation (R about 0.37).

Note on this clonotype: Its antigen remains unidentified. At one boundary the junction diverges from the germline segment, which might be a read error.

Via the germline V gene, CDR1 is MDHEN and CDR2 SYDVKM. The CDR3, cysteine through phenylalanine, is 17 amino acids long. The entry retains the CDR3 DNA only, 51 bases that are in frame from base 1. The TCR beta CDR3 region was amplified with a multiplex PCR system, in which a first round of nine to ten cycles was run using 32 V-gene forward and 13 J-gene reverse primers. First-round PCR used a QIAGEN Multiplex PCR Kit, and primer sequences were filed in Chinese patent CN105087789A. Illumina universal primers were added in a second PCR round performed with the Phusion High-Fidelity PCR Kit. The TCR libraries underwent paired-end sequencing with a read length of 151 bp on the Illumina HiSeq X Ten platform. The authors processed their data as follows. Reads lacking multiplex PCR primers were removed with Cutadapt, read pairs were merged with PEAR, and CDR3 regions were called with MiXCR default settings. Repertoire diversity was assessed by Shannon entropy, and clonality was calculated as one minus the Shannon entropy divided by the ln of the count of productive unique sequences. Dominant or high-frequency T-cell clones were defined as clonotypes at frequencies of at least 0.5%. TCRdb reanalyzed the raw reads on its own, using fastp at Q25 for trimming and MiXCR for clone calling, and kept in-frame beta chains. CDR3 protein sequences are deduplicated, and each keeps its most common genes and DNA. TCRdb, rather than the study authors, made the V and J calls. The table for this sample lists around 2,900 distinct CDR3 sequences; 20% to 25% of them were counted only once. The ten largest clones take up more than 15% of the sample.

The V gene is TRBV28 and the J gene is TRBJ2-3; 11 nucleotides in the junction match TRBD2. This clonotype was sampled from a man in his fifties or sixties with non-small cell lung cancer. The sequenced sample consisted of lung tumor tissue. DNA sequence: TGTAAAAGCAGTTACGACCCCACTAGCGGGAGCACAGACACGCAGTATTTT. The translation is CKSSYDPTSGSTDTQYF.